A selection of T cell receptor beta chains follows, all from one sample in a study of vaccination and CD4 T cells after COVID-19. These receptors have no identified antigens. TCRdb called the PCR reads again in MiXCR, with one record for every CDR3 protein. The sample lists some 19,000 distinct CDR3 sequences, about 38% occurring once. The sample was cultured CD4+ T cells from blood. Source of these receptors: a human donor with COVID-19. CDR3s include the opening cysteine and the closing phenylalanine or tryptophan. Fields, in order: V gene, clone size, D gene, J gene, CDR3 protein, CDR3 DNA. A D gene is named only where the DNA matches it firmly. Size is omitted from some rows. Given values are once, few, many or a class for expanded clones.

TRBV7-8,NA,NA,TRBJ1-2,CASSSGITNYGYTF,TGTGCCAGCAGCTCAGGGATCACTAACTATGGCTACACCTTC
TRBV10-2,few,NA,TRBJ1-1,CASSEAQGSGTEAFF,TGCGCCAGCAGTGAGGCGCAGGGAAGCGGAACTGAAGCTTTCTTT
TRBV6-5,NA,NA,TRBJ2-7,CASSYSSQGYEQYF,TGTGCCAGCAGTTACTCGTCACAGGGCTACGAGCAGTACTTC
TRBV6-2/TRBV6-3,NA,TRBD1,TRBJ2-7,CASSPRGYEQYF,TGTGCCAGCAGCCCCAGGGGGTACGAGCAGTACTTC
TRBV2,NA,NA,TRBJ1-5,CASSRRDVQPQHF,TGTGCCAGCAGTAGGAGGGATGTGCAGCCCCAGCATTTT
TRBV14,few,NA,TRBJ1-1,CASSQPEHGEAFF,TGTGCCAGCAGCCAACCCGAGCACGGCGAAGCTTTCTTT
TRBV9,few,TRBD2,TRBJ2-1,CASSTLTSGGPNEQFF,TGTGCCAGCAGCACCCTGACTAGCGGGGGGCCCAATGAGCAGTTCTTC
TRBV19,NA,TRBD1,TRBJ2-7,CASSFLDGTGPREQYF,TGTGCCAGTAGTTTCCTAGACGGGACAGGTCCGAGGGAGCAGTACTTC
TRBV6-2/TRBV6-3,NA,TRBD2,TRBJ2-5,CASTPGGGGALGTQYF,TGTGCCAGCACCCCTGGGGGCGGGGGGGCTTTGGGGACCCAGTACTTC
TRBV11-3,NA,NA,TRBJ2-7,CASSLVRGPYEQYF,TGTGCCAGCAGCTTAGTCAGGGGCCCCTACGAGCAGTACTTC
TRBV11-3,NA,NA,TRBJ1-2,CASSLENGYTF,TGTGCCAGCAGCTTAGAGAATGGCTACACCTTC
TRBV14,NA,TRBD1,TRBJ2-2,CASSSQGTGTGELFF,TGTGCCAGCAGCTCCCAGGGGACAGGGACCGGGGAGCTGTTTTTT
TRBV19,NA,NA,TRBJ2-1,CASSGGWNEQFF,TGTGCCAGTAGTGGGGGGTGGAATGAGCAGTTCTTC
TRBV19,medium-sized,NA,TRBJ2-3,CASRPGAAGSDTQYF,TGTGCCAGCCGTCCAGGGGCGGCGGGCTCAGATACGCAGTATTTT
TRBV19,NA,TRBD2,TRBJ2-1,CASTQSGGRGAYNEQFF,TGTGCCAGTACCCAATCCGGTGGGCGGGGGGCTTACAATGAGCAGTTCTTC
TRBV5-1,NA,TRBD2,TRBJ2-3,CASSLSGLAGEADTQYF,TGCGCCAGCAGCTTGTCGGGGTTAGCGGGGGAGGCAGATACGCAGTATTTT
TRBV15,NA,NA,TRBJ2-2,CATSSPEGDIHHLRDTGELFF,TGTGCCACCAGCAGCCCCGAGGGGGACATACACCATCTCCGAGACACCGGGGAGCTGTTTTTT
TRBV28,few,NA,TRBJ1-2,CASSSGHFYGYTF,TGTGCCAGCAGTTCCGGACACTTCTATGGCTACACCTTC
TRBV5-1,few,TRBD1,TRBJ1-5,CASSRTGGDNQPQHF,TGCGCCAGCAGCCGGACAGGGGGCGACAATCAGCCCCAGCATTTT
TRBV20-1,once,NA,TRBJ2-7,CSADRGLREQYF,TGCAGTGCTGATAGGGGCCTTAGGGAGCAGTACTTC
TRBV27,few,TRBD1,TRBJ2-5,CASSLSNRGETQYF,TGTGCCAGCAGTTTATCTAACAGGGGAGAGACCCAGTACTTC
TRBV18,NA,TRBD1,TRBJ1-1,CASQGLGGNTEAFF,TGTGCCAGCCAAGGGCTAGGGGGCAACACTGAAGCTTTCTTT
TRBV20-1,NA,NA,TRBJ1-5,CSASRQEAYQPQHF,TGCAGTGCTAGTCGGCAGGAGGCTTATCAGCCCCAGCATTTT
TRBV7-6,few,TRBD1,TRBJ1-6,CASSLGAGGRNSPLHF,TGTGCCAGCAGCTTAGGGGCAGGGGGCCGTAATTCACCCCTCCACTTT
TRBV20-1,NA,NA,TRBJ1-2,CSGDPQVGYGYTF,TGCAGTGGAGACCCCCAGGTGGGCTATGGCTACACCTTC
TRBV27,NA,TRBD1,TRBJ1-3,CASSYRGTGGMKAGNTIYF,TGTGCCAGCAGTTACCGCGGGACAGGGGGGATGAAGGCAGGAAACACCATATATTTT